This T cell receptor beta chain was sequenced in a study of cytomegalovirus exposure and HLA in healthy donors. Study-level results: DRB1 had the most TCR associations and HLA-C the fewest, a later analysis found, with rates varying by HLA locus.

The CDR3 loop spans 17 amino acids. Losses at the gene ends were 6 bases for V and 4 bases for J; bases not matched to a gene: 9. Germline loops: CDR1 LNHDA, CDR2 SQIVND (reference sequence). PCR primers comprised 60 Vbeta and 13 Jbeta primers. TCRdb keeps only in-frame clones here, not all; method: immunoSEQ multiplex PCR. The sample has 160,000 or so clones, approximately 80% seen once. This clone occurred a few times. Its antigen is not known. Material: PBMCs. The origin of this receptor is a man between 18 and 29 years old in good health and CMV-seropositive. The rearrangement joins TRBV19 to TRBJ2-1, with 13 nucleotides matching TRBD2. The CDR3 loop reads CASRPWGLAGTYNEQFF. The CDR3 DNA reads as TGTGCCAGTAGACCCTGGGGACTAGCGGGAACTTACAATGAGCAGTTCTTC.